Below are 25 T cell receptor beta chains sequenced from a single sample in a study of CD8+ T cells in alopecia areata listed by TCRdb under 2018. The protocol used for the library was the immunoSEQ multiplex PCR assay. For TCR sequencing, RNA was extracted from every sample and reverse transcribed into cDNA to serve as template. Entries here come from immuneACCESS through TCRdb and include only in-frame sequences with V and J called. Some clones fail to appear in such tables; in the studies checked, an unresolved V gene covers under half of the shortfall, and the cause of the remainder is unknown. This sample is represented by roughly 5,000 clones; 71% of them were singletons. The leading ten clones occupy 9% to 15% of the sample. This specimen's time point label, interpreted: roughly 24 weeks on oral tofacitinib. The meaning of the sample's treatment or condition label: oral pan-JAK inhibitor, 5-10 mg twice daily. Lesional scalp punch biopsies and peripheral blood were obtained from alopecia areata patients.

This specimen consisted of skin, obtained at week 24, from a patient treated with tofacitinib. These receptors originate from a human donor with alopecia areata.

This clone was recorded once. This chain uses TRBV4-1 with TRBJ1-2; TRBD1 matches at 9 bases. The germline V gene has CDR1 MGHRA and CDR2 YSYEKL. V lost 1 base, J lost 3 bases, and 6 bases stayed unmatched. The CDR3 has 16 residues. The CDR3 nucleotides are TGCGCCAGCAGCCAAGGGTACAGGGGGCTCGACTATGGCTACACCTTC. It specifies CASSQGYRGLDYGYTF.

The chain couples TRBV19 to TRBJ2-3; the D gene is possibly TRBD2 (7 bases). The CDR3 covers 15 residues. Germline CDR1 LNHDA, CDR2 SQIVND (reference sequence). V was shortened by 7 bases and J by 2 bases, with 16 bases between the two germline ends. The DNA of the CDR3 is TGTGCCAGTACCCCACGGGGGGCAATCACAGATACGCAGTATTTT. Its protein is CASTPRGAITDTQYF.

This chain joins TRBV10-3 and TRBJ2-6; D is uncertain. Germline values: CDR1 ENHRY, CDR2 SYGVKD. V lost 6 bases and J lost 0, with 9 bases in between. The CDR3 consists of 15 residues. Here the CDR3 reads CAIRLQLSGANVLTF. The CDR3, as DNA: TGTGCCATCAGATTACAGCTCTCTGGGGCCAACGTCCTGACTTTC.

This clone has more than one count but fewer than ten. V and J are TRBV6-1 and TRBJ2-7, with 8 nucleotides matching TRBD2. With V trimmed by 3 bases and J by 2 bases, 6 bases remained unmatched. The germline V gene has CDR1 MNHNS and CDR2 SASEGT. The CDR3 consists of 15 residues. The DNA of the CDR3 is TGTGCCAGCAGTGACTACAGCGGGGGCCCCTACGAGCAGTACTTC. This encodes CASSDYSGGPYEQYF.

This clone was observed a single time. The V gene is TRBV7-2, the J gene TRBJ1-5; D is possibly TRBD1 (5 bases). Germline assignment: CDR1 SGHTA and CDR2 FQGNSA. CDR3 length: 15 amino acids. Trimming stripped 5 bases from V and 3 bases from J, with 14 bases between. CDR3 region: CASSQTRGPNQPQHF. CDR3 nucleotides: TGTGCCAGCAGCCAAACACGGGGCCCCAATCAGCCCCAGCATTTT.

This chain joins TRBV6-1 and TRBJ2-1; a possible D gene is TRBD1 (6 bases). The germline V and J ends were trimmed by 6 bases and 6 bases, with 9 bases remaining between them. Per germline, CDR1 MNHNS and CDR2 SASEGT. There are 12 residues in the CDR3. The CDR3 coding sequence is TGTGCCAGCAGCCACAGGGTCAATGAGCAGTTCTTC. This encodes CASSHRVNEQFF.

This clone was found a few times. CDR3 amino acids: CASSTRGVNEQFF. Written as DNA, the CDR3 is TGTGCCAGCAGTACCCGGGGCGTTAATGAGCAGTTCTTC. The chain employs TRBV13 and TRBJ2-1; D is perhaps TRBD1 or TRBD2 (5 bases each). This CDR3 has 13 amino acids. Germline V gene sequence: CDR1 PRHDT, CDR2 FYEKMQ (reference sequence). The ends were cut back, 6 bases at V and 7 bases at J, with 13 bases in the middle.

The V call is TRBV7-2, the J call TRBJ2-5; TRBD2 agrees at 13 bases. Germline lookup yields CDR1 SGHTA and CDR2 FQGNSA. The CDR3 has 14 amino acids. Trimming cost V 5 bases and J 6 bases; bases outside gene matches: 3. CDR3 bases: TGTGCCAGCAGCCCGGGACTAGCGGGAAAGACCCAGTACTTC. It yields the protein CASSPGLAGKTQYF.

The rearrangement links TRBV5-5 to TRBJ2-3; no firm D call. V dropped 0 bases and J dropped 1 base, with 9 bases sitting between them. The length of the CDR3 is 15 residues. CDR1 and CDR2 (germline): SGHKS, YYEKEE (reference sequence). For the CDR3, the DNA is TGTGCCAGCAGCTTGGACCTCCCGGGCACAGATACGCAGTATTTT. Amino acid sequence: CASSLDLPGTDTQYF.

V is TRBV7-2 and J is TRBJ2-5; 14 bases map to TRBD2. Germline V gene data show CDR1 as SGHTA and CDR2 as FQGNSA. The J segment lost 4 bases and the V segment lost 5 bases, leaving 6 bases of the junction unmatched. This CDR3 has 16 amino acids. The CDR3 is CASSPWTSGGSETQYF. CDR3 coding DNA: TGTGCCAGCAGCCCATGGACTAGCGGGGGGTCAGAGACCCAGTACTTC.

The chain combines TRBV30 with TRBJ2-1; tentatively, D is TRBD1 (6 bases). Germline CDR1 is GTSNPN and CDR2 is SVGIG (reference sequence). Deletions cut 1 base from V and 5 bases from J, with 9 bases between. CDR3 length: 13 residues. The CDR3 bases are TGTGCCTGGAGTGGGGGGCTTGACAATGAGCAGTTCTTC. Translation: CAWSGGLDNEQFF.

There are a few counts of this clone. J is TRBJ1-2 and V is TRBV5-1; no definite D call. Germline CDR1 SGHRS, CDR2 YFSETQ. V lost 1 base and J 2 bases, leaving 18 bases between the germline ends. The CDR3 covers 17 residues. Here the CDR3 reads CASSLRGREGANYGYTF. CDR3 sequence (DNA): TGCGCCAGCAGCTTGCGGGGAAGGGAGGGAGCGAACTATGGCTACACCTTC.

This chain joins TRBV7-6 and TRBJ2-7; D gene ambiguous. The CDR3 spans 14 residues. Trimming took off 1 base at V and 3 bases at J, with 10 bases between the two ends. Germline V CDR1 and CDR2: SGHVS, FNYEAQ. The CDR3 coding sequence is TGTGCCAGCAGCTTAGAACCCTTTGGCTACGAGCAGTACTTC. This translates into CASSLEPFGYEQYF.

V is TRBV10-3 and J is TRBJ1-1, with 10 bases identical to TRBD1. CDR1 ENHRY and CDR2 SYGVKD come from the germline V gene. J gave up 5 bases and V 5 bases, and 8 bases lay outside the gene matches. The CDR3 is 15 residues long. The CDR3 DNA reads as TGTGCCATCAGTTACCGGGACAGGGGTGGAACTGAAGCTTTCTTT. It yields the protein CAISYRDRGGTEAFF.

This chain's CDR3 is CASSQGTAEQFF. The CDR3 DNA is TGTGCCAGCAGCCAAGGGACTGCTGAGCAGTTCTTC. The chain has TRBV5-5 and TRBJ2-1; D may be TRBD2 (6 bases). Trimming took off 4 bases at V and 9 bases at J, with 11 bases between the two ends. Germline CDR1 SGHKS, CDR2 YYEKEE (reference sequence). The CDR3 sequence is 12 residues long.

The CDR3 region is CASSWTSGVETQYF. The CDR3 DNA sequence: TGCGCCAGCAGCTGGACTAGCGGGGTCGAGACCCAGTACTTC. The rearrangement uses TRBV5-1 and TRBJ2-5, with 12 bases identical to TRBD2. The CDR3 extends over 14 amino acids. V shed 3 bases and J 5 bases; nucleotides not matched to a gene: 2. Germline CDR1 reads SGHRS; CDR2 reads YFSETQ.

This clone was detected a few times. This chain links TRBV7-9 with TRBJ2-3; D possibly corresponds to TRBD1 (6 bases). With 4 bases removed from V and 5 bases from J, the gap between germline ends came to 25 bases. The CDR3 has 18 residues. Per the germline V gene, CDR1 is SEHNR and CDR2 is FQNEAQ (reference sequence). The CDR3 DNA is TGTGCCAGCAGCTCAAATGCTAGAAGGGGGTTAGGTGGAGATACGCAGTATTTT. Residues: CASSSNARRGLGGDTQYF.

This clone was detected only once. This sequence joins TRBV7-9 and TRBJ2-7; no reliable D call. This CDR3 is 11 amino acids long. V lost 5 bases to trimming and J lost 0 bases, with 2 bases between them. The V gene's germline CDR1 is SEHNR and CDR2 FQNEAQ (reference sequence). The CDR3 is CASSNSYEQYF. Written as DNA, the CDR3 is TGTGCCAGCAGCAACTCCTACGAGCAGTACTTC.

This chain connects TRBV20-1 to TRBJ1-1; D is undetermined. The V gene's germline CDR1 is DFQATT and CDR2 SNEGSKA (reference sequence). V was cut by 0 bases and J by 5 bases, with 4 bases left in between. The CDR3 extends over 11 amino acids. CDR3 protein: CSARDLTEAFF. CDR3 coding DNA: TGCAGTGCTAGAGATTTGACTGAAGCTTTCTTT.

The chain is built from TRBV6-6 and TRBJ2-3; either TRBD1 or TRBD2 may supply D (5 bases each). CDR1 MNHNY and CDR2 SVGAGI come from the germline V gene (reference sequence). The CDR3 contains 16 residues. V gave up 5 bases and J gave up 5 bases, with 20 bases separating them. The DNA for the CDR3 is TGTGCCAGCAGTCGAACCGGGACCCTCCTGGGAGATACGCAGTATTTT. Translation gives CASSRTGTLLGDTQYF.

The chain carries TRBV29-1 and TRBJ2-1; 8 nucleotides match TRBD1. The ends lost 1 base at V and 0 bases at J; junction bases unmatched: 11. The CDR3 is made up of 18 amino acids. The germline CDR1 and CDR2 sequences are SQVTM and ANQGSEA. The CDR3 protein is CSVEGLTGALSSYNEQFF. CDR3 DNA sequence: TGCAGCGTTGAAGGACTGACAGGGGCCCTGAGCTCCTACAATGAGCAGTTCTTC.

The rearrangement links TRBV28 to TRBJ2-3, with D uncertain. The CDR3 loop spans 18 amino acids. Germline V gives CDR1 MDHEN, CDR2 SYDVKM. Trimming left V 3 bases short and J 0 bases short, with 19 bases between. Here the CDR3 reads CASSFGIEAVTSTDTQYF. Here the CDR3 DNA reads TGTGCCAGCAGTTTTGGTATCGAGGCAGTGACTAGCACAGATACGCAGTATTTT.

The rearrangement uses TRBV7-9 and TRBJ2-1; TRBD1 matches at 9 bases. The CDR3 loop spans 16 amino acids. V gave up 6 bases and J gave up 6 bases; unmatched junction bases: 12. CDR1 is SEHNR, CDR2 FQNEAQ, per germline (reference sequence). The CDR3 spells CASSTSGWTGANEQFF. The CDR3 DNA reads as TGTGCCAGCAGTACCTCTGGGTGGACAGGGGCCAATGAGCAGTTCTTC.

V and J are TRBV27 and TRBJ1-2; D is undetermined. CDR1 is MNHEY, CDR2 SMNVEV, per germline (reference sequence). This CDR3 has 13 amino acids. The ends were cut back, 6 bases at V and 4 bases at J, with 12 bases in the middle. In nucleotides, the CDR3 is TGTGCCAGCAGGGAAGGGTACAGCTATGGCTACACCTTC. It specifies CASREGYSYGYTF.

The chain carries TRBV11-2 and TRBJ1-1; TRBD1 matches at 7 bases. Germline V gene data show CDR1 as SGHAT and CDR2 as FQNNGV. The CDR3 totals 15 residues. After removal of 5 bases from V and 1 base from J, the junction contained 7 bases not matched to a gene. CDR3 protein: CASSPTDRTNTEAFF. As DNA, the CDR3 is TGTGCCAGCAGCCCCACGGACAGGACGAACACTGAAGCTTTCTTT.